These T cell receptor beta chains were read from a single sample in a study of blood T cells in healthy people across ages. One entry per CDR3 protein results from TCRdb running MiXCR on the 5' RACE reads. The repertoire consists of some 900,000 distinct CDR3 sequences, with about 48% occurring once and the leading ten covering around 15%. Sequences were obtained from blood. These receptors originate from a man younger than 40 in good health. Both conserved end residues are part of each CDR3. A D gene is named only where the DNA matches it firmly. Expanded clones are given a class, and other clones once, few, many or no size at all.

V	D	J	size	DNA	CDR3
TRBV6-5	TRBD2	TRBJ2-1	-	TGTGCCAGCAGTTATAGGCGGGGGGCTGGGTACAATGAGCAGTTCTTC	CASSYRRGAGYNEQFF
TRBV11-3	TRBD2	TRBJ2-3	-	TGTGCCAGCAGCCTGAACGGGGGGAGTTCTACAGATACGCAGTATTTT	CASSLNGGSSTDTQYF
TRBV12-3/TRBV12-4	-	TRBJ2-5	-	TGTGCCAGCAGTTTACACAACAAAGAGACCCAGTACTTC	CASSLHNKETQYF
TRBV10-3	TRBD1	TRBJ2-3	few	TGTGCCATCAGTGCGGGACAGGGGCCCTGGTATTTT	CAISAGQGPWYF
TRBV30	-	TRBJ1-6	many	TGTGCCTGGAGACAGGGAAATTCACCCCTCCACTTT	CAWRQGNSPLHF
TRBV29-1	-	TRBJ2-3	few	TGCAGCGTTGAAAGCTTGGGCAGGGTAGAAGATACGCAGTATTTT	CSVESLGRVEDTQYF
TRBV7-2	TRBD1	TRBJ2-3	few	TGTGCCAGCAGCCCTAGGGGGCTTAAGGATACGCAGTATTTT	CASSPRGLKDTQYF
TRBV5-1	TRBD1	TRBJ1-1	few	TGCGCCAGCAGCGAGGGACAGGGCGGGACTGAAGCTTTCTTT	CASSEGQGGTEAFF
TRBV7-8	-	TRBJ1-5	-	TGTGCCAGCAGCTTACAGAATGGGGGCAATCAGCCCCAGCATTTT	CASSLQNGGNQPQHF
TRBV9	-	TRBJ2-1	few	TGTGCCAGCAGCGTAGCTGTGGGTACCTACAATGAGCAGTTCTTC	CASSVAVGTYNEQFF
TRBV11-2	-	TRBJ1-5	-	TGTGCCAGCAGCTTACAGGGTGATGCCTATAGCAATCAGCCCCAGCATTTT	CASSLQGDAYSNQPQHF
TRBV12-3/TRBV12-4	TRBD2	TRBJ2-7	-	TGTGCCAGCAGTGCTAGCGGGCGGGACTACAATGAGCAGTACTTC	CASSASGRDYNEQYF
TRBV20-1	TRBD1	TRBJ1-2	-	TGCAGTGCTAGAGATGGACAGGGTGGCTATGGCTACACCTTC	CSARDGQGGYGYTF
TRBV9	-	TRBJ2-1	-	TGTGCCAGCAGCGTAGCCCCGGGCGATTTGCCACACTTAGGGCGGGGAGTACAAGGCAATGAGCAGTTCTTC	CASSVAPGDLPHLGRGVQGNEQFF
TRBV29-1	-	TRBJ2-7	few	TGCAGCGTTGAAAGCCCCCTGGGCTCCTACGAGCAGTACTTC	CSVESPLGSYEQYF
TRBV18	TRBD1	TRBJ2-3	-	TGTGCCAGCTCACGCCGGGACAGGGGTAAAACAGATACGCAGTATTTT	CASSRRDRGKTDTQYF
TRBV20-1	-	TRBJ2-7	few	TGCAGTGCTAGAAAGGGGGTTCACGAGCAGTACTTC	CSARKGVHEQYF
TRBV6-1	-	TRBJ2-3	few	TGTGCCAGCCTTGGCGCCGCGATTGGGGACCCAGATACGCAGTATTTT	CASLGAAIGDPDTQYF
TRBV2	TRBD2	TRBJ2-5	-	TGTGCCAGCAGTGAAGCACTAGCGCTGGAGACCCAGTACTTC	CASSEALALETQYF
TRBV2	-	TRBJ1-2	few	TGTGCCAGCAGGGAGCAGGGCAAGAGTGGCTACACCTTC	CASREQGKSGYTF
TRBV20-1	-	TRBJ2-2	-	TGCAGTGCTAGAATGGGCGGAAACACCGGGGAGCTGTTTTTT	CSARMGGNTGELFF
TRBV29-1	-	TRBJ1-2	-	TGCAGCGTTATCGGTGGAGGGGGTCGGGGCTACACCTTC	CSVIGGGGRGYTF
TRBV29-1	-	TRBJ2-7	few	TGCAGCGTCGAGGACTTTGGTTACGAGCAGTACTTC	CSVEDFGYEQYF
TRBV6-2/TRBV6-3	TRBD2	TRBJ2-1	few	TGTGCCAGCAGTTACTCGTCTAGCGGGGGCCAAAGCTCCTACAATGAGCAGTTCTTC	CASSYSSSGGQSSYNEQFF
TRBV20-1	TRBD2	TRBJ2-1	-	TGCAGTGCCCCTCCAGCGGGGGGTTACAATGAGCAGTTCTTC	CSAPPAGGYNEQFF
TRBV25-1	-	TRBJ2-3	-	TGTGCCAGCATTTCAACCACAGATACGCAGGATTTT	CASISTTDTQDF